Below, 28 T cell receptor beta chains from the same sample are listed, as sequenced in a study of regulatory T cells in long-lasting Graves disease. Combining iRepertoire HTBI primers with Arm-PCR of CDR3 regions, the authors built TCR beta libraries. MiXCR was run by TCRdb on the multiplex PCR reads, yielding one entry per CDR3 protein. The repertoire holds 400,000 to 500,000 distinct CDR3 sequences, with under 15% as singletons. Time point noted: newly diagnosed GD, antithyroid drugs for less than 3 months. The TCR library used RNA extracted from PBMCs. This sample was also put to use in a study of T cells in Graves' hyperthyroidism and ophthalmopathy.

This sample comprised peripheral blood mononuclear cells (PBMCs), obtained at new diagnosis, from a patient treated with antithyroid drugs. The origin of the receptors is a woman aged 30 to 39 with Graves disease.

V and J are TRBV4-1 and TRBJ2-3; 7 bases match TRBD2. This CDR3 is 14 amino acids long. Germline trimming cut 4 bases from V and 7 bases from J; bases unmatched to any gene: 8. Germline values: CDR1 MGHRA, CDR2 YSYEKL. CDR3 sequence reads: CASSPGLGGNTQYF. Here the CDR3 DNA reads TGCGCCAGCAGCCCAGGACTAGGAGGAAATACGCAGTATTTT.

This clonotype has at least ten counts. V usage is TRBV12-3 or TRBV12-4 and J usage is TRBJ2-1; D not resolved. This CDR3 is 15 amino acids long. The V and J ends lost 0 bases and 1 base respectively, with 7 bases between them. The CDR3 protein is CASSLAELSYNEQFF. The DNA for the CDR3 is TGTGCCAGCAGTTTAGCAGAGCTATCCTACAATGAGCAGTTCTTC.

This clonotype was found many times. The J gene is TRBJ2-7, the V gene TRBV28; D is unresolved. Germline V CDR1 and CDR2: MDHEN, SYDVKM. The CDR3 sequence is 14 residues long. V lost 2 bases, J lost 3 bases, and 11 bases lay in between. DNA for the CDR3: TGTGCCAGCAGTTTAGGGGTTGCAGTCTACGAGCAGTACTTC. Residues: CASSLGVAVYEQYF.

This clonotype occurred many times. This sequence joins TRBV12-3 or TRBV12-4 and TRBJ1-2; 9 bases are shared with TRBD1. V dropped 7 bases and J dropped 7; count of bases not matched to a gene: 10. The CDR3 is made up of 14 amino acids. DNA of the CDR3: TGTGCCAGCACTCCGGGACAGGGTAGAGGTGGCTACACCTTC. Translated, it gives CASTPGQGRGGYTF.

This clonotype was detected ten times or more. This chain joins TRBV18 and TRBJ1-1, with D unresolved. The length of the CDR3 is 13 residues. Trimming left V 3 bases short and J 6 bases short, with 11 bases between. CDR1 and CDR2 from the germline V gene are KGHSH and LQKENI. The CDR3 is CASSPNLSAEAFF. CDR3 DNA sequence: TGTGCCAGCTCACCTAATTTGAGCGCTGAAGCTTTCTTT. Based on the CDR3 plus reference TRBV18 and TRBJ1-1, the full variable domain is NAGVMQNPRHLVRRRGQEARLRCSPMKGHSHVYWYRQLPEEGLKFMVYLQKENIIDESGMPKERFSAEFPKEGPSILRIQQVVRGDSAAYFCASSPNLSAEAFFGQGTRLTVV.

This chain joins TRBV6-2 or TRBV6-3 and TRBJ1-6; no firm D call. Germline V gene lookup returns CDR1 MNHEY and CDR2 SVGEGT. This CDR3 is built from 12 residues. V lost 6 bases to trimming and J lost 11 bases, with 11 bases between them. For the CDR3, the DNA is TGTGCCAGCAGCTCGGGGAGACCACCCCTCCACTTT. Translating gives CASSSGRPPLHF.

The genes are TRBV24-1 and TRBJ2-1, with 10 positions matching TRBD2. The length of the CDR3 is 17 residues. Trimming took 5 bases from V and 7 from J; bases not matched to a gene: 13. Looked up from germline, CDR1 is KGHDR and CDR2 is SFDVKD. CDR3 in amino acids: CATSAPVVAGGFNEQFF. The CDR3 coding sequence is TGTGCCACCAGTGCCCCAGTGGTAGCGGGAGGATTTAATGAGCAGTTCTTC.

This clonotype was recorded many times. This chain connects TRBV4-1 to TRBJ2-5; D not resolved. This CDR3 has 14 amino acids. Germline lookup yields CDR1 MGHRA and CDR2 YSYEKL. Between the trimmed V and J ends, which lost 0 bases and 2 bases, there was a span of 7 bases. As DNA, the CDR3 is TGCGCCAGCAGCCAAGAGCCCACGCAAGAGACCCAGTACTTC. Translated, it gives CASSQEPTQETQYF.

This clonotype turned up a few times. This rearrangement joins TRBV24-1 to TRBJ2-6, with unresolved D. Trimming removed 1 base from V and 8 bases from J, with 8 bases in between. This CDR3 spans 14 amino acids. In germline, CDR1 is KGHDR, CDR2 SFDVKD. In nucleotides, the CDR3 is TGTGCCACCAGTGATTTAAAGGGTTCCAACGTCCTGACTTTC. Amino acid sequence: CATSDLKGSNVLTF.

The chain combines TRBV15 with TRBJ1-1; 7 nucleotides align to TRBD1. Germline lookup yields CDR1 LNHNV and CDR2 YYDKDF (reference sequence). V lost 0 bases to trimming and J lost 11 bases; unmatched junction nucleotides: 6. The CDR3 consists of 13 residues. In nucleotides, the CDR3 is TGTGCCACCAGCAGAGATCAGGGGGGAGAGGCTTTCTTT. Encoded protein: CATSRDQGGEAFF.

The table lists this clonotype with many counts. CDR3 nucleotide sequence: TGTGCCAGCAGCTTAGACTCTAGTACAGATACGCAGTATTTT. This encodes CASSLDSSTDTQYF. The chain recombines TRBV7-2 with TRBJ2-3; D is ambiguous. The V end was cut by 1 base, the J end by 3 bases, with 8 bases between. The CDR3 length is 14 residues. Germline CDR1 reads SGHTA; CDR2 reads FQGNSA.

Here the CDR3 DNA reads TGTGCCAGCTCACGGGCCCACCGGGGACTAGCGGGAGGCAATGAGCAGTTCTTC. Translation gives CASSRAHRGLAGGNEQFF. J is TRBJ2-1 and V is TRBV18; 15 bases line up with TRBD2. The CDR3 loop spans 18 amino acids. Per germline, CDR1 KGHSH and CDR2 LQKENI. J lost 6 bases, V lost 4 bases, and 10 bases had no gene match.

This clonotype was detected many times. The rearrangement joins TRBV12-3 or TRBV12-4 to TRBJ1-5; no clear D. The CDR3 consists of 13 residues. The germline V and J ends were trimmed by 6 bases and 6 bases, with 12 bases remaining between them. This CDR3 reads CASSRRYIQPQHF. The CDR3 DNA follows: TGTGCCAGCAGCCGGAGGTATATTCAGCCCCAGCATTTT.

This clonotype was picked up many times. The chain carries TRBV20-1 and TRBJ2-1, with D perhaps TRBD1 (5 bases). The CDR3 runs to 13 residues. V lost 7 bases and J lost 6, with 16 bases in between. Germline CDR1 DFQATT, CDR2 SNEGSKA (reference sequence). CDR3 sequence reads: CSVARRGPNEQFF. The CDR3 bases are TGCAGTGTGGCCCGAAGGGGCCCCAATGAGCAGTTCTTC.

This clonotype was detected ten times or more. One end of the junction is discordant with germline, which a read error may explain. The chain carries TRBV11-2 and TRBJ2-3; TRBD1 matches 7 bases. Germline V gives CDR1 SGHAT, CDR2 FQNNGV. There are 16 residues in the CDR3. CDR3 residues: CASSLGWAGGTDTQYF. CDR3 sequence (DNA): TGCGCCAGCAGCTTGGGTTGGGCAGGGGGAACAGATACGCAGTATTTT.

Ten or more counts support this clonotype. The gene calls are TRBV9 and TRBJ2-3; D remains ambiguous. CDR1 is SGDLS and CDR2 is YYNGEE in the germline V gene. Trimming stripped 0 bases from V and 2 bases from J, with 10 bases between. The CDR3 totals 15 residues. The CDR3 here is CASSVAPGATDTQYF. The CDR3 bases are TGTGCCAGCAGCGTAGCTCCCGGAGCCACAGATACGCAGTATTTT.

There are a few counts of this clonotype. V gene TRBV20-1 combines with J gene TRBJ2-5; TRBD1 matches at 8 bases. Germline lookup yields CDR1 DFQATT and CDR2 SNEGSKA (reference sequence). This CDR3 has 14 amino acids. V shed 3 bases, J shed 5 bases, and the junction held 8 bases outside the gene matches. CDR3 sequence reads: CSASPGQGGETQYF. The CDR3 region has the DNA TGCAGTGCTAGCCCCGGACAGGGTGGGGAGACCCAGTACTTC.

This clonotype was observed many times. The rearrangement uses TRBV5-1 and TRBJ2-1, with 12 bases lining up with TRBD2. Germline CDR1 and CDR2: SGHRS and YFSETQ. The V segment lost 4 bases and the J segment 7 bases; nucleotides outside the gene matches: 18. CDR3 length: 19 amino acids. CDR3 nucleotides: TGCGCCAGCAGCGAACCTGGGCTAGCGGGAGGGCCCTTAGAGAATGAGCAGTTCTTC. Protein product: CASSEPGLAGGPLENEQFF.

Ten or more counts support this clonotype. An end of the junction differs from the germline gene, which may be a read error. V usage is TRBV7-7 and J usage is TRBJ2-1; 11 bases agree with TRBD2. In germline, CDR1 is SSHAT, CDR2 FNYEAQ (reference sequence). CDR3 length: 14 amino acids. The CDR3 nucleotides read TGTGCTAGCAGCCAACTAGCGGGAGACAATGAGCAGTTCTTC. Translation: CASSQLAGDNEQFF.

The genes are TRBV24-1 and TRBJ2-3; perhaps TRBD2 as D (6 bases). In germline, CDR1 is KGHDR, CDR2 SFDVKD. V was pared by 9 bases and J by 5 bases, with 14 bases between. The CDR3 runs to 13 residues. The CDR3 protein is CATRPSVGDTQYF. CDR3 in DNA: TGTGCCACCCGGCCTAGCGTGGGAGATACGCAGTATTTT.

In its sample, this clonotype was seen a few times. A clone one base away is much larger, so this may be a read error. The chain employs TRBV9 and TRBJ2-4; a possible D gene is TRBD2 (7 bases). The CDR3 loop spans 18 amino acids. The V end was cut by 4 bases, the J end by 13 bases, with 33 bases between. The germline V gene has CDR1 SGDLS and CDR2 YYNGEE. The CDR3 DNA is TGTGCCAGCAGCTTAAGCCCAATGCCGGGACAAGGGTCCGGGGGGCAGTACTTC. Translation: CASSLSPMPGQGSGGQYF.

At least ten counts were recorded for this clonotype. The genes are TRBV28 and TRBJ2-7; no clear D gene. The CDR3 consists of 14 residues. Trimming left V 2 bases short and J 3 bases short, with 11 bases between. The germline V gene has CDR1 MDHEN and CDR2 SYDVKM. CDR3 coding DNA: TGTGCCAGCAGTTTAAGGAGCATCCGCTACGAGCAGTACTTC. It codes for CASSLRSIRYEQYF.

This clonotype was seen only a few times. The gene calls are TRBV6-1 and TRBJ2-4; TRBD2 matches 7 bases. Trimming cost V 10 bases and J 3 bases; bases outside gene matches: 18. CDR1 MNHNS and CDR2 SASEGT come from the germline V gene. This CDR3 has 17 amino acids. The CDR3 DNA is TGTGCCACCTTACCCTCCCTCGGGGGAGGGATCAAAAACATTCAGTACTTC. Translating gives CATLPSLGGGIKNIQYF.

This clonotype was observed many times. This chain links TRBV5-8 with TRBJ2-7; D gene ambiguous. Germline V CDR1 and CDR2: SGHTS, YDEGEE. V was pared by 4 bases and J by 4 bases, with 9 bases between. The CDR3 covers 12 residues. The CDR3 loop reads CASSAPGYEQYF. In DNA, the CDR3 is TGTGCCAGCAGCGCGCCTGGTTACGAGCAGTACTTC.

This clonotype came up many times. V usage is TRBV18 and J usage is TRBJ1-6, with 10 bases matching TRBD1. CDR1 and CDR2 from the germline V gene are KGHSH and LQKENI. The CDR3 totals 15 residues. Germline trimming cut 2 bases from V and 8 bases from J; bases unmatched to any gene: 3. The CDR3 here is CASSPTGTGDSPLHF. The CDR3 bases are TGTGCCAGCTCACCAACAGGGACAGGGGATTCACCCCTCCACTTT.

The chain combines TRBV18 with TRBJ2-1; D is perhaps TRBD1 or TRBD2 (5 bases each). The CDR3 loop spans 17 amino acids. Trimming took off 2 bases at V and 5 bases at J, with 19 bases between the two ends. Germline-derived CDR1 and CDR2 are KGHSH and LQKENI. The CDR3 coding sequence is TGTGCCAGCTCACCAAGGGAAGGGAGTAGGGGAGACAATGAGCAGTTCTTC. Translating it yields CASSPREGSRGDNEQFF.

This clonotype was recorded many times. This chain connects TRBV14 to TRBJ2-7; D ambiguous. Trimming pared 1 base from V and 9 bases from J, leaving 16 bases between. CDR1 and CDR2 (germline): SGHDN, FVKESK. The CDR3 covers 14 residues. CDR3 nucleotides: TGTGCCAGCAGCCAAGGCTACCACCTCCGCGGGCAGTACTTC. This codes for CASSQGYHLRGQYF.

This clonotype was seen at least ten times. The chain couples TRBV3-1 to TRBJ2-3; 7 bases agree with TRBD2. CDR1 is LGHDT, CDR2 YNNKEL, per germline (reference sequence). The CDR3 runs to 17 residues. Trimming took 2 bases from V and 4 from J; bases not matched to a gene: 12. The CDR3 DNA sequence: TGTGCCAGCAGCCAATCGGATCCTAGCGGTCTCCCAGATACGCAGTATTTT. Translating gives CASSQSDPSGLPDTQYF.